This T cell receptor (beta chain) was obtained from a study of PD-1 blockade in classical Hodgkin lymphoma. Study at large: Patients were given intravenous nivolumab, 3 mg/kg, every 2 weeks. Overall study results and limits: Complete responders entered with baseline diversity on par with newly diagnosed patients, the results showed.

The CDR3 loop spans 15 amino acids. Germline values: CDR1 SGHTA, CDR2 FQGTGA. V lost 5 bases and J lost 2, with 14 bases in between. Measured with immunoSEQ multiplex PCR; TCRdb has only the in-frame clones, and not every one. The sample records more than 20,000 clones, roughly 71% being singletons. A few counts support this clone. Its antigen is not identified. Time point here: cycle 4 day 1 (C4D1), after more than five weeks of nivolumab. All trial patients relapsed after autologous stem cell transplantation. The source of this sequence is a human donor with classical Hodgkin lymphoma. Here the sequenced sample was peripheral blood mononuclear cells (PBMCs), taken before the fourth cycle of nivolumab. The chain couples TRBV7-3 to TRBJ2-3; no clear D. In DNA form, the CDR3 reads TGTGCCAGCAGCCCAACATCGGTGTTCACAGATACGCAGTATTTT. Its protein product is CASSPTSVFTDTQYF.